This TCR beta chain was documented in a study of CDR3 diversity in severe acne. There are 13 residues in the CDR3. Looked up from germline, CDR1 is MNHEY and CDR2 is SVGEGT. Trimming stripped 5 bases from V and 2 bases from J, with 10 bases between. TCRdb called the PCR reads again in MiXCR, with one record for every CDR3 protein. The sample shows tens of thousands of distinct CDR3 sequences, under 55% of them seen only once. This clonotype was observed many times. This clonotype originated in a male donor with severe acne vulgaris. The rearrangement uses TRBV6-2 or TRBV6-3 and TRBJ2-7; the D call may be TRBD1 or TRBD2 (5 bases each). Sequencing was carried out using blood. Written as DNA, the CDR3 is TGTGCCAGCAGTCCCGGGACGACCTACGAGCAGTACTTC. It codes for CASSPGTTYEQYF.